The T cell receptor beta chain under discussion was sequenced for a study of shared clonotypes between healthy human individuals (dated by TCRdb to 2018 to 2020). In terms of the full investigation: A couple of women and three men aged 18 to 49 years were included in the cohort. Per donor, three plates each were used for CD4 naive and CD4 memory, two for CD8 naive, and one for CD8 memory. To estimate repertoire size and how much clonotypes are shared between individuals, the study performed deep sequencing of blood TCR repertoires from 4 to 6 healthy adults. Different laboratories and diverse techniques were used to prepare libraries and sequence TCR repertoires, to increase sequencing depth and limit assay-specific biases. Per donor, leukapheresis produced somewhere between about 0.85 and 8.9 billion PBMCs. Broader findings and caveats from the paper: Incomplete sequencing was indicated by rarefaction of sorted-subset datasets, despite the large sequencing depth. Sampling was restricted to blood, and TCR repertoires in tissues likely differ from the TCR repertoires found in blood. Across a few donors, approximately 4.6% of naive CD4, 3.5% of naive CD8, roughly 2.3% of memory CD4, and 0.3% to 0.45% of memory CD8 clonotypes were shared. Pairwise subsampling indicated that sequencing depth was expected to affect the degree of clonotype sharing among donors. Compared with non-shared clonotypes, clonotypes shared by all four sorted-subset donors had higher generation probabilities. The genetic and exposure-history diversity represented was limited by the small number of donors. Naive subsets generally had larger estimated clonotype richness than memory subsets did.

As to this clone: Its cognate antigen has yet to be identified. Base qualities are not recorded, but no much larger clone differs from it by a single base.

Reading from cysteine to phenylalanine, the CDR3 counts 15 amino acids. Only the CDR3 DNA stays, 45 bases, in frame from base 1. From a lookup of the germline V gene, CDR1 and CDR2 are MDHEN and SYDVKM. The trim is 7 bases for V and 2 bases for J, with a gap of 16 bases between the germline ends. Using the deep immunoSEQ assay, multiplex PCR amplified TCR CDR3 regions from genomic DNA. Genomic DNA extracted from each cell subset was distributed evenly over all wells of several immunoSEQ 96-well plates, and each plate served as one replicate. For sorted subsets, 200 to 250 ng genomic DNA, equal to tens of thousands of T cell genomes, was loaded into each replicate PCR. Purified libraries were measured with a Qubit 3.0 fluorometer, size-checked on a Bioanalyzer 2100, and measured again with the KAPA Library Quantification kit. A separate single-read 150-cycle Illumina NextSeq 550 flow cell was used to sequence each immunoSEQ 96-well plate. In the source study's methods: Because only junctional sequences without quality scores were contained in the immunoSEQ output, filtering matching that applied to full-length reads could not be performed. To assign V/J genes and CDR3, sequences were annotated against IMGT germline references using PyIR, a Python wrapper for IgBLAST v1.9. Any read was removed if the V/J assignment was weak (E-value above 1e-6), the CDR3 was missing, or the read contained stop codons, out-of-frame junctions, or ambiguous translated residues. A V3J clonotype was defined by an identical inferred V gene, J gene, and CDR3 amino acid sequence. To compute the percentage overlap between repertoires, the number of shared unique clonotypes was divided by the size of the smaller repertoire. RTK rarefaction, the Chao1 estimator, and Recon v2.1 estimates of unobserved clonotypes were used to assess repertoire richness. Generation probabilities for all TCRbeta clonotypes obtained by the gDNA method from several donors were computed using OLGA. The clones in this table, taken by TCRdb from immuneACCESS, are in-frame only. Not every clone is retained; where verified, under half of the shortfall comes from an unresolved V gene, and the cause of the rest is unknown. That table is the source of V, J and clone size, and D and trimming were worked out from the DNA. For this sample the table gives 2 million or so clones, of which roughly 96% were detected only once. The top ten constitute around 0.13% of the sample.

Donors were healthy HIV-negative adults with no recently reported acute infections or vaccinations. Only Caucasian adults living in Nashville, Tennessee, USA were represented among the donors. CD4+ T cells were enriched by magnetic negative selection, after which naive cells were positively selected on CD45RA and the negative fraction was taken as the memory subset. After blood collection by leukapheresis, PBMCs were isolated using Ficoll-Histopaque density gradient centrifugation and then cryopreserved in the vapor phase of liquid nitrogen. Analytical flow cytometry was used to check the purity and quantity of each magnetically sorted T cell population. From each sorted fraction, genomic DNA was isolated and quantified by UV absorbance on a Nanodrop 2000c.

What was sequenced was naive CD4+ T cells sorted from blood. Per the publication, the cell subset or site label means: CD45RA+ positively selected. This sequence uses TRBV28 and TRBJ2-3; 6 matching bases give a weak D call of TRBD2. The receptor was derived from a man younger than 30 in good health. The CDR3 region reads CASIPGTPSTDTQYF. DNA sequence: TGTGCCAGCATCCCCGGGACTCCCTCCACAGATACGCAGTATTTT.